This T cell receptor (beta chain) was recovered during a study of metastatic and nonmetastatic thyroid tumors. Study background: Both malignant and benign thyroid patients supplied peripheral blood and tumor or nodule tissue samples, across which the repertoires of these patients were then compared.

No patient had received any treatment before thyroid surgery. Points from the study as a whole: For both blood and tumor, malignant thyroid tumors reportedly showed significantly higher TCR beta diversity than benign nodules did.

Original analysis: Using the CDR3 differences seen across clinicopathological groups, the authors built a distant-metastasis classifier for papillary thyroid cancer, which was meant to discriminate distant-metastatic patients. TCRdb recomputed clones from the PCR reads via MiXCR. For this entry, the V and J calls and clone size follow TCRdb and not the study's own pipeline. This sample has over 30,000 clones, with around 18% found just once. Note on this clone: What it recognizes is unknown.

V dropped 5 bases and J dropped 3; count of bases not matched to a gene: 3. The CDR3 consists of 12 residues. Germline loops: CDR1 DFQATT, CDR2 SNEGSKA (reference sequence). The clonotype comes from a female donor with papillary thyroid cancer or a benign thyroid nodule (not recorded which). Some clones in this sample may be carry-over from other donors' samples. The sequencing input was tumor tissue. This sequence joins TRBV20-1 and TRBJ1-2; 7 bases fit TRBD1. The CDR3 protein is CSAADRDYGYTF. CDR3 coding DNA: TGCAGTGCTGCCGACAGGGACTATGGCTACACCTTC.